This TCR beta chain stems from a study of OX40 agonist ivuxolimab in advanced cancers. Study-wide results and limits: No antigen was identified for the clonally expanded peripheral T cells.

Produced via immunoSEQ multiplex PCR; TCRdb's table is partial and in-frame only. Among 70,000 to 90,000 clones, 70% to 90% were seen once, and the ten largest hold more than 1.5%. The CDR3 loop spans 15 amino acids. The V end lost 0 bases, the J end lost 4 bases, and 10 bases lay between the germline ends. The V gene's germline CDR1 is SGHAT and CDR2 FQNNGV. Any history of autoimmune disease or systemic immunosuppression disqualified patients. On this clone: The antigen is unknown.

The sequencing used CD4+ or CD8+ T cells sorted from blood, collected in a trial of the OX40 agonist ivuxolimab. This receptor was taken from an adult with an advanced solid tumor such as melanoma, head and neck, liver or kidney cancer. This rearrangement joins TRBV11-2 to TRBJ1-3; no definite D call. The CDR3 loop is CASSLERAPGNTIYF. The CDR3 DNA is TGTGCCAGCAGCTTAGAAAGGGCCCCGGGAAACACCATATATTTT.